This TCR beta chain was sequenced for a study of cytomegalovirus exposure and HLA in healthy donors. Notes on this clone: Antigen: not known.

The PCR made use of 60 Vbeta and 13 Jbeta primers. Sequenced by immunoSEQ multiplex PCR; TCRdb stores in-frame clones only, minus some. This table has 60,000 to 70,000 clones, 65% to 80% appearing once. This CDR3 has 16 residues. Per germline, CDR1 MGHRA and CDR2 YSYEKL. Trimming at V came to 0 bases and at J to 8 bases, leaving 4 bases not matched to a gene. Notes on the study in general: Several V segments, TRBV6-2 and TRBV6-3 among them, could not be told apart and were dropped. Other equally common chains were less clonally expanded than HLA-associated TCR beta chains, a later analysis showed.

The sequencing input was PBMCs. The chain couples TRBV4-1 to TRBJ2-3, with 14 bases fitting TRBD2. The clonotype comes from a woman under 40 in good health and CMV-seronegative. For the CDR3, the DNA is TGCGCCAGCAGCCAAGATGGACTAGCGGGGGGAGCTACGCAGTATTTT. It translates to CASSQDGLAGGATQYF.